Below, one T cell receptor (beta chain) is given with its context. Its specificity is unknown. Profiling relied on immunoSEQ multiplex PCR, and the TCRdb table lists in-frame clones only, not all of them. The sample has 1,000 or so clones; 50% to 65% are singletons. The data originate from a study of coeliac disease. The study's findings and limits: According to the authors, this method cannot detect gliadin-specific T cells in an unbiased way. Control samples showed higher TRB and TRG clonality than intraepithelial and lamina propria samples in active celiac disease. Intraepithelial and lamina propria fractions were not highly pure, so cross-contamination was possible.

Losses at the gene ends were 3 bases for V and 3 bases for J; bases not matched to a gene: 3. Germline CDR1 LNHNV, CDR2 YYDKDF (reference sequence). The CDR3 is 14 amino acids. Cells were frozen in aliquots of around 540,000, and one aliquot per fraction was sequenced. This sequence was found in a woman between 25 and 40 years old without celiac disease. The sample was intraepithelial lymphocytes from the gut. The chain couples TRBV15 to TRBJ2-7; 9 bases line up with TRBD1. CDR3 sequence reads: CATSSPGQGYEQYF. The CDR3 DNA reads TGTGCCACCAGCAGCCCGGGACAGGGCTACGAGCAGTACTTC.